This paragraph reports one T cell receptor (beta chain). The sample is drawn from a study of blood T cell repertoires in COVID-19. Profiled with immunoSEQ multiplex PCR; TCRdb holds only in-frame clones, not every one. The sample has roughly 200,000 clones, more than 70% seen once. Trimming took off 3 bases at V and 5 bases at J, with 13 bases between the two ends. CDR1 and CDR2 (germline): KGHSH, LQKENI. The CDR3 is 14 amino acids. Seattle-derived patients entered the study during active infection and were followed longitudinally. V usage is TRBV18 and J usage is TRBJ2-5; D unclear. This TCR was recovered from a person in their 70s with COVID-19, enrolled during active disease. The material sequenced was peripheral blood. CDR3 loop: CASSPPIAAETQYF. The CDR3 DNA is TGTGCCAGCTCACCTCCGATAGCAGCGGAGACCCAGTACTTC.